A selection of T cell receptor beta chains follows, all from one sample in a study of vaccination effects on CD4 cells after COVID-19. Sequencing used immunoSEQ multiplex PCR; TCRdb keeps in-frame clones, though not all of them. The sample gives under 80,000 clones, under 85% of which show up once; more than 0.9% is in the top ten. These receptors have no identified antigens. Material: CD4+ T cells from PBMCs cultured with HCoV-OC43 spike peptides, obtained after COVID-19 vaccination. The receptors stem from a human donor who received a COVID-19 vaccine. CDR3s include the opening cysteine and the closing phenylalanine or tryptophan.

CDR3 protein: CATSDWGTGLDEQFF; V gene: TRBV24-1; J gene: TRBJ2-1
CDR3 protein: CASSELGYNEQFF; V gene: TRBV25-1; J gene: TRBJ2-1
CDR3 protein: CASREGTYYGYTF; V gene: TRBV6-5; J gene: TRBJ1-2
CDR3 protein: CASSPLVGGRPNTEAFF; V gene: TRBV4-1; J gene: TRBJ1-1
CDR3 protein: CASSAKGTSGGAVVGELFF; V gene: TRBV5-1; J gene: TRBJ2-2
CDR3 protein: CASSPAGTGGLTEAFF; V gene: TRBV28; J gene: TRBJ1-1
CDR3 protein: CASTPGPGQGMGGYTF; V gene: TRBV6-2/TRBV6-3; J gene: TRBJ1-2
CDR3 protein: CASSATGLLGRTF; V gene: TRBV10-2; J gene: TRBJ1-2
CDR3 protein: CASSYGLAGPTGNIQYF; V gene: TRBV5-6; J gene: TRBJ2-4
CDR3 protein: CATTKGATNEKLFF; V gene: TRBV24-1; J gene: TRBJ1-4
CDR3 protein: CASSPQEFDYGYTF; V gene: TRBV18; J gene: TRBJ1-2
CDR3 protein: CASRGGTGNTEAFF; V gene: TRBV4-1; J gene: TRBJ1-1
CDR3 protein: CASRDSSNQPQHF; V gene: TRBV28; J gene: TRBJ1-5
CDR3 protein: CASSPNRGRGTQYF; V gene: TRBV5-1; J gene: TRBJ2-5
CDR3 protein: CASSQFQTGSEKLFF; V gene: TRBV4-1; J gene: TRBJ1-4
CDR3 protein: CASSSLGGALNYGYTF; V gene: TRBV18; J gene: TRBJ1-2
CDR3 protein: CASSLAGGSDTQYF; V gene: TRBV5-1; J gene: TRBJ2-3
CDR3 protein: CASSWGTGRHQPQHF; V gene: TRBV28; J gene: TRBJ1-5
CDR3 protein: CATSDFVQRGSGELFF; V gene: TRBV24-1; J gene: TRBJ2-2
CDR3 protein: CASSQDYGDRRRTGELFF; V gene: TRBV4-1; J gene: TRBJ2-2
CDR3 protein: CASSSRDRGADTQYF; V gene: TRBV6-6; J gene: TRBJ2-3
CDR3 protein: CASSPRTGSRLYGYTF; V gene: TRBV2; J gene: TRBJ1-2
CDR3 protein: CASSLERNTEAFF; V gene: TRBV5-4; J gene: TRBJ1-1
CDR3 protein: CASTFTSLSTDTQYF; V gene: TRBV7-2; J gene: TRBJ2-3
CDR3 protein: CASSRGSNSNQPQHF; V gene: TRBV18; J gene: TRBJ1-5
CDR3 protein: CASTSLAGSTDTQYF; V gene: TRBV27; J gene: TRBJ2-3
CDR3 protein: CASSLRNGGRETQYF; V gene: TRBV5-1; J gene: TRBJ2-5
CDR3 protein: CASASGRGLEKLFF; V gene: TRBV2; J gene: TRBJ1-4
CDR3 protein: CASSLVTEAFF; V gene: TRBV7-9; J gene: TRBJ1-1
CDR3 protein: CASSYSAGSGNTIYF; V gene: TRBV6-5; J gene: TRBJ1-3
CDR3 protein: CASTATGGYQYF; V gene: TRBV3-1/TRBV3-2; J gene: TRBJ2-5
CDR3 protein: CASSTAGGLTNEKLFF; V gene: TRBV4-2; J gene: TRBJ1-4
CDR3 protein: CASSLVGSGTGNTGELFF; V gene: TRBV19; J gene: TRBJ2-2